This T cell receptor beta chain was obtained from a study of blood T cell repertoires in COVID-19. The wider study: Samples taken during acute and convalescent COVID-19 were collected in the United States, Italy and Spain.

Here immunoSEQ multiplex PCR was the method, and the copy in TCRdb shows in-frame clones only, minus some. The sample yields about 300,000 clones, 88% seen once. The CDR3 consists of 16 residues. From germline, CDR1 is SGHRS and CDR2 YFSETQ. The junction had 5 bases not matched to a gene; V was cut back by 0 bases and J by 0 bases. The chain links TRBV5-1 to TRBJ2-7; the match to TRBD2 covers 8 bases. This clonotype was sampled from a man between 18 and 29 years old with active or convalescent COVID-19. The material sequenced was peripheral blood. The CDR3, as DNA: TGCGCCAGCAGCTTGGCCCTCGGGGGGGCCTCCTACGAGCAGTACTTC. The encoded protein is CASSLALGGASYEQYF.